The next 19 T cell receptor beta chains were all read from a single sample in a study of spatial heterogeneity in lung cancer. Findings and caveats of the study: Counts of expanded alpha and beta TCRs within tumors tracked the tumor nonsynonymous mutation count.

TCRdb re-called the 5' RACE reads through MiXCR, storing one row per CDR3 protein. Seen here are approximately 5,000 distinct CDR3 sequences, over 7.5% observed once, and the top ten hold 30% to 35%. Indicated time point: sample taken at primary tumor resection. The antigens of these receptors remain unknown. This material consisted of lung tumor tissue, taken at surgery. All receptors come from a female donor with early-stage non-small cell lung cancer.

This clonotype was counted many times. The chain couples TRBV7-3 to TRBJ2-2; D might be TRBD1 (5 bases). CDR3 size: 15 residues. V was pared by 5 bases and J by 3 bases, with 13 bases between. From germline, CDR1 is SGHTA and CDR2 FQGTGA. The CDR3 nucleotides are TGTGCCAGCAGCCTGTTCGACAGATACACCGGGGAGCTGTTTTTT. Amino acids: CASSLFDRYTGELFF.

This clonotype was counted many times. The V and J genes are TRBV5-1 and TRBJ2-7; perhaps D is TRBD1 or TRBD2 (5 bases each). The CDR3 extends over 16 amino acids. V was trimmed by 5 bases and J by 2 bases, leaving 20 bases between them. Germline CDR1 is SGHRS and CDR2 is YFSETQ. The CDR3 region is CASSSGSRDATYEQYF. CDR3 sequence (DNA): TGCGCCAGCAGTTCAGGGAGCCGGGACGCTACCTACGAGCAGTACTTC. The complete variable domain, with remaining parts taken from reference TRBV5-1 and TRBJ2-7, reads KAGVTQTPRYLIKTRGQQVTLSCSPISGHRSVSWYQQTPGQGLQFLFEYFSETQRNKGNFPGRFSGRQFSNSRSEMNVSTLELGDSALYLCASSSGSRDATYEQYFGPGTRLTVT.

By share, this clonotype counts as medium-sized. This chain joins TRBV20-1 and TRBJ1-5, with 10 bases fitting TRBD1. The trim removed 0 bases at V and 9 bases at J, leaving 8 bases unmatched. CDR1 and CDR2 (germline): DFQATT, SNEGSKA (reference sequence). The length of the CDR3 is 15 residues. The CDR3 sequence is CSARDGTGVQGPQHF. Here the CDR3 DNA reads TGCAGTGCTAGAGATGGGACAGGGGTCCAGGGGCCCCAGCATTTT.

At least ten counts were recorded for this clonotype. V usage is TRBV7-3 and J usage is TRBJ2-7, with 8 positions matching TRBD1. Germline trimming cut 5 bases from V and 1 base from J; bases unmatched to any gene: 7. In germline, CDR1 is SGHTA, CDR2 FQGTGA. CDR3 length: 15 residues. CDR3 loop: CASSLRTGPSYEQYF. The DNA for the CDR3 is TGTGCCAGCAGCCTCCGGACAGGGCCGTCCTACGAGCAGTACTTC.

There are many counts of this clonotype. V gene TRBV20-1 combines with J gene TRBJ1-5, with TRBD1 identical over 7 bases. The germline CDR1 and CDR2 sequences are DFQATT and SNEGSKA (reference sequence). V shed 6 bases and J 3 bases; nucleotides not matched to a gene: 5. The CDR3 contains 13 residues. CDR3 nucleotide sequence: TGCAGTGCGGGCGACAGGGCCAATCAGCCCCAGCATTTT. This codes for CSAGDRANQPQHF.

This clonotype was picked up many times. The rearrangement joins TRBV7-3 to TRBJ2-7; possibly TRBD1 for D (6 bases). Germline V lookup: CDR1 SGHTA, CDR2 FQGTGA. Trimming stripped 2 bases from V and 6 bases from J, with 8 bases between. The CDR3 loop spans 12 amino acids. The CDR3 reads CASSLGRGEQYF. CDR3 coding DNA: TGTGCCAGCAGCTTAGGCAGGGGCGAGCAGTACTTC.

This clonotype was recorded many times. V and J are TRBV3-1 and TRBJ2-2, with 11 bases identical to TRBD2. The V gene end was trimmed by 2 bases and the J gene end by 6 bases; junction bases not matched to a gene: 8. This CDR3 contains 17 residues. Germline assignment: CDR1 LGHDT and CDR2 YNNKEL (reference sequence). The DNA for the CDR3 is TGTGCCAGCAGCCAAATCGGGACTAGCGGCAGGGCCGGGGAGCTGTTTTTT. It yields the protein CASSQIGTSGRAGELFF.

This clonotype was detected ten times or more. The chain links TRBV7-3 to TRBJ2-3; 12 nucleotides agree with TRBD2. V was clipped by 5 bases and J by 1 base; unmatched bases: 13. The CDR3 is 19 amino acids. CDR1 SGHTA and CDR2 FQGTGA come from the germline V gene. Here the CDR3 DNA reads TGTGCCAGCAGCCGTATAGGAACTAGCGGGGGGCCAGGCACAGATACGCAGTATTTT. It encodes CASSRIGTSGGPGTDTQYF.

Sample share makes this clonotype medium-sized. V is TRBV29-1 and J is TRBJ2-2; D might be TRBD2 (6 bases). CDR3 size: 16 residues. Per the germline V gene, CDR1 is SQVTM and CDR2 is ANQGSEA. Trimming stripped 0 bases from V and 5 bases from J, with 16 bases between. CDR3 residues: CSVEDGTSPWTGELFF. DNA of the CDR3: TGCAGCGTTGAAGATGGGACTTCACCGTGGACCGGGGAGCTGTTTTTT.

This clonotype is classed as medium-sized. The V gene is TRBV28, the J gene TRBJ1-2; D is perhaps TRBD1 (5 bases). Germline V gene sequence: CDR1 MDHEN, CDR2 SYDVKM. Trimming left V 8 bases short and J 4 bases short, with 20 bases between. CDR3 length: 15 amino acids. The CDR3 region is CASGERGEGRYGYTF. Written as DNA, the CDR3 is TGTGCCAGCGGAGAAAGGGGTGAAGGCCGCTATGGCTACACCTTC.

The sample holds many counts of this clonotype. The genes are TRBV2 and TRBJ2-7, with a possible D match to TRBD2 (5 bases). Germline assignment: CDR1 SNHLY and CDR2 FYNNEI. The CDR3 loop spans 14 amino acids. Trimming left V 4 bases short and J 5 bases short, with 15 bases between. The CDR3 DNA sequence: TGTGCCAGCAGTGCCCTCGGGGTCTTTGACGAGCAGTACTTC. Translating it yields CASSALGVFDEQYF.

This clonotype has a count of ten or more. DNA for the CDR3: TGTGCCAGCAGTTACCTAAGCCGGGGGGCGGACACTGAAGCTTTCTTT. The encoded protein is CASSYLSRGADTEAFF. V gene TRBV6-5 combines with J gene TRBJ1-1; perhaps TRBD1 as D (6 bases). There are 16 residues in the CDR3. V was shortened by 2 bases and J by 3 bases, with 16 bases between the two germline ends. In germline, CDR1 is MNHEY, CDR2 SVGAGI.

This clonotype was counted a few times. V is TRBV28 and J is TRBJ1-4, with 7 bases fitting TRBD1. Germline CDR1 reads MDHEN; CDR2 reads SYDVKM. Trimming cost V 6 bases and J 5 bases; bases outside gene matches: 6. The CDR3 has 14 residues. CDR3 loop: CASRRTGTNEKLFF. Here the CDR3 DNA reads TGTGCCAGCAGGAGGACAGGAACGAATGAAAAACTGTTTTTT.

The V and J genes are TRBV30 and TRBJ1-1, with 8 bases matching TRBD1. This CDR3 spans 13 amino acids. The V segment lost 8 bases and the J segment 5 bases; nucleotides outside the gene matches: 10. Germline V gene lookup returns CDR1 GTSNPN and CDR2 SVGIG (reference sequence). This chain's CDR3 is CARADRAGTEAFF. The CDR3 coding sequence is TGTGCCCGGGCGGACAGGGCGGGTACTGAAGCTTTCTTT.

This clonotype came up many times. The chain couples TRBV6-5 to TRBJ1-3; D is perhaps TRBD1 (5 bases). With 6 bases removed from V and 2 bases from J, the gap between germline ends came to 17 bases. Germline V gives CDR1 MNHEY, CDR2 SVGAGI. The CDR3 is 16 residues long. The CDR3 sequence: CASRTFSQGTGNTIYF. The CDR3 DNA sequence: TGTGCCAGCAGAACTTTCTCTCAGGGAACTGGAAACACCATATATTTT.

In its sample, this clonotype was seen many times. The V call is TRBV7-2, the J call TRBJ2-2; D is possibly TRBD1 (6 bases). The V end lost 0 bases, the J end lost 6 bases, and 11 bases lay between the germline ends. The CDR3 runs to 15 residues. CDR1 and CDR2 from the germline V gene are SGHTA and FQGNSA. Written as DNA, the CDR3 is TGTGCCAGCAGCTTAGCGAGTAAGGGGGCCGGGGAGCTGTTTTTT. Its protein is CASSLASKGAGELFF.

This clonotype is labeled medium-sized. This chain links TRBV4-2 with TRBJ1-1, with D hard to call. The CDR3 extends over 12 amino acids. Between the trimmed V and J ends, which lost 0 bases and 7 bases, there was a span of 6 bases. Germline assignment: CDR1 LGHNA and CDR2 YNFKEQ. DNA of the CDR3: TGTGCCAGCAGCCAAGAGCTACATGAAGCTTTCTTT. It codes for CASSQELHEAFF.

This clonotype was detected only a few times. This rearrangement joins TRBV6-1 to TRBJ1-5, with 8 positions matching TRBD1. Trimming took 3 bases from V and 10 from J; bases not matched to a gene: 8. CDR1 and CDR2 (germline): MNHNS, SASEGT. The CDR3 spans 14 residues. The CDR3 loop reads CASSEGQAQLPQHF. CDR3 nucleotides: TGTGCCAGCAGTGAGGGACAGGCGCAGCTACCCCAGCATTTT.

By its share, this clonotype is medium-sized. The rearrangement uses TRBV5-1 and TRBJ1-2; 8 nucleotides align to TRBD1. From germline, CDR1 is SGHRS and CDR2 YFSETQ. V was clipped by 4 bases and J by 2 bases; unmatched bases: 4. The CDR3 is made up of 14 amino acids. The CDR3 loop reads CASSQDRANYGYTF. DNA of the CDR3: TGCGCCAGCAGCCAGGACAGGGCGAACTATGGCTACACCTTC.